The 12 T cell receptor beta chains presented below share a single source sample, sequenced in a study of T cells expressing NK-cell markers. For each CDR3 protein, TCRdb gives one entry from its re-call of the 5' RACE reads, without DNA. This table holds about 370,000 distinct CDR3 sequences. The sequencing sample was made of blood T cells: a sorted CD56 or NKG2C T cell subset, CD4+ or CD8+ T cells, or bulk PBMC T cells (not recorded which). Every receptor here comes from a woman in her fifties or sixties in good health.

The chain couples TRBV6-5 to TRBJ2-5; absent DNA, TCRdb's TRBD2 call cannot be checked. The germline V gene has CDR1 MNHEY and CDR2 SVGAGI. The CDR3 has 16 amino acids. The CDR3 reads CASSYSLAGDRETQYF.

V gene TRBV24-1 combines with J gene TRBJ2-1. The germline V gene encodes CDR1 KGHDR and CDR2 SFDVKD. This CDR3 contains 14 residues. CDR3: CATSGGLPTNEQFF.

V gene TRBV11-2 combines with J gene TRBJ1-1. The CDR3 has 16 amino acids. The germline CDR1 and CDR2 sequences are SGHAT and FQNNGV. CDR3 region: CASSYIRTDENTEAFF. The whole variable domain, filled in from reference TRBV11-2 and TRBJ1-1, reads EAGVAQSPRYKIIEKRQSVAFWCNPISGHATLYWYQQILGQGPKLLIQFQNNGVVDDSQLPKDRFSAERLKGVDSTLKIQPAKLEDSAVYLCASSYIRTDENTEAFFGQGTRLTVV.

J is TRBJ1-6 and V is TRBV7-9; TCRdb indicates TRBD1, and absent DNA this call remains unverified. Per germline, CDR1 SEHNR and CDR2 FQNEAQ (reference sequence). This CDR3 spans 14 amino acids. The CDR3 is CASSLGQGSFPLHF.

The chain links TRBV6-1 to TRBJ2-7; TCRdb returns TRBD1, unconfirmable since there is no DNA. Germline CDR1 and CDR2: MNHNS and SASEGT. The CDR3 totals 13 residues. CDR3 amino acids: CASSGVVADRQYF.

The rearrangement joins TRBV7-6 to TRBJ2-2; the TCRdb call, TRBD2, lacks DNA for checking. CDR1 is SGHVS, CDR2 FNYEAQ, per germline. The CDR3 length is 14 residues. The CDR3 loop reads CASSPPSVAGELFF.

V and J are TRBV29-1 and TRBJ2-7. The CDR3 contains 12 residues. Germline CDR1 and CDR2: SQVTM and ANQGSEA. CDR3: CSVGLGPYEQYF.

This chain links TRBV6-5 with TRBJ2-1; checking the TCRdb D call of TRBD2 is not possible without DNA. CDR1 MNHEY and CDR2 SVGAGI come from the germline V gene. The CDR3 contains 16 residues. The CDR3 is CASTHTGLAETNEQFF.

This chain joins TRBV6-5 and TRBJ2-4; TCRdb picks TRBD1, but there is no DNA to check that call. CDR3 length: 11 residues. From germline, CDR1 is MNHEY and CDR2 SVGAGI. The CDR3 spells CASTFVGQQYF.

The V and J genes are TRBV5-6 and TRBJ2-1. Germline loops: CDR1 SGHDT, CDR2 YYEEEE. The CDR3 extends over 16 amino acids. The CDR3 here is CASKEDLRGSYNEQFF.

The rearrangement uses TRBV14 and TRBJ2-7. The CDR3 spans 11 residues. Germline lookup yields CDR1 SGHDN and CDR2 FVKESK. The CDR3 region is CASSWSDEQYF.

The rearrangement uses TRBV20-1 and TRBJ2-7; TCRdb calls TRBD2, which cannot be checked without DNA. CDR3 size: 13 residues. Germline assignment: CDR1 DFQATT and CDR2 SNEGSKA (reference sequence). CDR3 residues: CSASPGLAGDVYF.